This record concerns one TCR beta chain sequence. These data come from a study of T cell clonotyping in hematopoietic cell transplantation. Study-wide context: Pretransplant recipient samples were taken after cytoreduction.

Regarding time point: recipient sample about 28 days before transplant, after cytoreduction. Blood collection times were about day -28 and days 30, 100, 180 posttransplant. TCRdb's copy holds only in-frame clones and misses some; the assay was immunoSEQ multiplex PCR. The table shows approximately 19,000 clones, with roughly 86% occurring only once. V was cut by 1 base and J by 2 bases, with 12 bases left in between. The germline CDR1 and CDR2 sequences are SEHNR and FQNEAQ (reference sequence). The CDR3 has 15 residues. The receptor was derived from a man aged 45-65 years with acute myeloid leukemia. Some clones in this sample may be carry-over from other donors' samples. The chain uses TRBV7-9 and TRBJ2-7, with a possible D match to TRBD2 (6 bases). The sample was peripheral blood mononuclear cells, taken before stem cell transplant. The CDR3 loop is CASSLGSSVPYEQYF. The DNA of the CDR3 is TGTGCCAGCAGCTTAGGTTCTAGCGTTCCCTACGAGCAGTACTTC.